The T cell receptor beta chain described here comes from a study of blood T cell repertoires in COVID-19. The data were produced by immunoSEQ multiplex PCR, yet TCRdb's version contains in-frame clones alone and is incomplete. Here the sample spans approximately 300,000 clones, approximately 92% being singletons. In this sample, this clone turned up a few times. Germline V gene lookup returns CDR1 SGHTA and CDR2 FQGNSA. V lost 6 bases, J lost 7 bases, and 8 bases stayed unmatched. The CDR3 length is 14 residues. This TCR was sampled from a woman aged 30 to 39 who had recovered from COVID-19. The specimen was PBMCs or T cells enriched from blood (not recorded which). The chain links TRBV7-2 to TRBJ2-1, with 8 bases fitting TRBD2. The CDR3 nucleotides are TGTGCCAGCAGTCTCGGGAGGGCCAGGAATGAGCAGTTCTTC. It yields the protein CASSLGRARNEQFF.